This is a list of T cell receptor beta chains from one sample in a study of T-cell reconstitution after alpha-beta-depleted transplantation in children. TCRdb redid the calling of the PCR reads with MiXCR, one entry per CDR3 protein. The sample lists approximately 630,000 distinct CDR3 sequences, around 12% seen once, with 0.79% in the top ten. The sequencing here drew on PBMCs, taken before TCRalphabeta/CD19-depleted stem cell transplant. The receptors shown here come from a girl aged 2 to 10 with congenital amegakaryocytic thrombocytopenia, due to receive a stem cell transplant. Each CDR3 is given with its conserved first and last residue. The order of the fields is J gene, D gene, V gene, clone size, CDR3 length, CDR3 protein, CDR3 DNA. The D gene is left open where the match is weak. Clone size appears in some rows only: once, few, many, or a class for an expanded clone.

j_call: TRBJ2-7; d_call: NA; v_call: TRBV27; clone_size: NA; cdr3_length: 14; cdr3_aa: CASLPVEGSHEQYF; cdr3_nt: TGTGCCAGCCTCCCGGTAGAGGGGTCCCACGAGCAGTACTTC
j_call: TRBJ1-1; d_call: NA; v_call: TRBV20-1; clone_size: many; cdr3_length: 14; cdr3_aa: CSATAALGGREAFF; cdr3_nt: TGCAGTGCTACAGCGGCCCTGGGGGGCCGGGAAGCTTTCTTT
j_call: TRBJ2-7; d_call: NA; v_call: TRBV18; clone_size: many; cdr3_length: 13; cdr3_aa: CASSPGDGYEQYF; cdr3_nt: TGTGCCAGCTCACCAGGGGATGGCTACGAGCAGTACTTC
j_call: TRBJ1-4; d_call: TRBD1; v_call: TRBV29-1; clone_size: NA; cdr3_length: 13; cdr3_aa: CSVWDSLNEKLFF; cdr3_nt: TGCAGCGTATGGGACAGCCTTAATGAAAAACTGTTTTTT
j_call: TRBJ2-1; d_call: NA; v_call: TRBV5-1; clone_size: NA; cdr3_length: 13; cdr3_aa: CASSLEDFHEQFF; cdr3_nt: TGCGCCAGCAGCTTGGAAGATTTCCATGAGCAGTTCTTC
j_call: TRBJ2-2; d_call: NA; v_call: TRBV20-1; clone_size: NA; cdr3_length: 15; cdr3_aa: CSASQQGSNTGELFF; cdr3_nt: TGCAGTGCGAGCCAACAGGGCTCGAACACCGGGGAGCTGTTTTTT
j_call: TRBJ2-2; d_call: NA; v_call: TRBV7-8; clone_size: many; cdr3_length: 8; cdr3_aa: CATGELFF; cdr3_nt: TGTGCCACAGGGGAGCTGTTTTTT
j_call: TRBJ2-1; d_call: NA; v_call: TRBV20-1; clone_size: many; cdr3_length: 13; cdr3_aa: CSAPRRGGDEQFF; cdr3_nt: TGCAGTGCTCCCCGGAGAGGTGGCGATGAGCAGTTCTTC
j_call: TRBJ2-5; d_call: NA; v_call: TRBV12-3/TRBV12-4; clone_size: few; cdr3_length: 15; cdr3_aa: CASSLETSYKETQYF; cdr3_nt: TGTGCCAGCAGTTTAGAAACTAGCTATAAAGAGACCCAGTACTTC
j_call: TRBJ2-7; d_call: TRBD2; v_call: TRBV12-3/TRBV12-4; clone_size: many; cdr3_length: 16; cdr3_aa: CASSLRFGLAVYEQYF; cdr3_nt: TGTGCCAGCAGTTTAAGGTTTGGACTAGCGGTCTACGAGCAGTACTTC
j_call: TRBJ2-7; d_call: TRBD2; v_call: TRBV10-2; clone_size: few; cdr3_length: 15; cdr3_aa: CASSGALAGVYEQYF; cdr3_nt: TGCGCCAGCAGTGGGGCTCTAGCGGGAGTATACGAGCAGTACTTC
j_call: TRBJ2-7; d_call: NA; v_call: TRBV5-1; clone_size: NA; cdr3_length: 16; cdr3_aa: CASSRTYGAGTYEQYF; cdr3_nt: TGCGCCAGCAGCAGAACCTATGGGGCTGGAACCTACGAGCAGTACTTC
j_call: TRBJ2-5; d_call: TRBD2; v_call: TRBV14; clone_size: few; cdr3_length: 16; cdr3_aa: CASSQESSGRKETQYF; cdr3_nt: TGTGCCAGCAGCCAAGAGTCGTCCGGGAGGAAAGAGACCCAGTACTTC
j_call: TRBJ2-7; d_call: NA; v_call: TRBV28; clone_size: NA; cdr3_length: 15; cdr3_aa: CASSASTAHSYEQYF; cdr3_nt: TGTGCCAGCAGTGCCTCCACGGCCCACTCCTACGAGCAGTACTTC
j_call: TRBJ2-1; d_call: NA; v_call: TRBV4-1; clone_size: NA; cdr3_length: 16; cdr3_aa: CASSQVMGATNQIQFF; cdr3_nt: TGCGCCAGCAGCCAAGTGATGGGGGCCACGAACCAGATACAGTTCTTC
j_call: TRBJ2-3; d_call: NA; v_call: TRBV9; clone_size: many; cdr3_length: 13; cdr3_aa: CASSARQPDTQYF; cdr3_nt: TGTGCCAGCAGCGCACGACAGCCAGATACGCAGTATTTT
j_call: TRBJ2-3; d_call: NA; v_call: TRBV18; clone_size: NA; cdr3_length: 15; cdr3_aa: CASAHPLGTADTQYF; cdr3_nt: TGTGCCAGCGCCCATCCTCTAGGAACTGCAGATACGCAGTATTTT
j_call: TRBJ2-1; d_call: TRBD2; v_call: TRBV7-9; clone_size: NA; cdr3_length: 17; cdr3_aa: CASSSLRGTSGMDEQFF; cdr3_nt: TGTGCCAGCAGCTCCCTCAGGGGGACTAGCGGGATGGATGAGCAGTTCTTC
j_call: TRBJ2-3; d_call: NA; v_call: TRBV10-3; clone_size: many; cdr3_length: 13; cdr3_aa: CAISETYGDTQYF; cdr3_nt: TGTGCCATCAGTGAGACTTATGGGGATACGCAGTATTTT
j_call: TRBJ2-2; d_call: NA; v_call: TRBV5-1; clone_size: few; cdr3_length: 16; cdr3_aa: CASSLPGGIRPGELFF; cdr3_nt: TGCGCCAGCAGCTTGCCCGGGGGCATCCGTCCCGGGGAGCTGTTTTTT
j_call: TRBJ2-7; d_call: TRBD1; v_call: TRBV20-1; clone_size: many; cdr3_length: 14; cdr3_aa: CSAADRGSSYEQYF; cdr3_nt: TGCAGTGCTGCTGACAGGGGATCCTCCTACGAGCAGTACTTC
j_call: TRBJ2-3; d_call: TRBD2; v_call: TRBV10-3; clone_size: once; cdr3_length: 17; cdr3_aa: CAISERGPGGSTDTQYF; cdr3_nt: TGTGCCATCAGTGAAAGGGGACCGGGAGGCTCCACAGATACGCAGTATTTT
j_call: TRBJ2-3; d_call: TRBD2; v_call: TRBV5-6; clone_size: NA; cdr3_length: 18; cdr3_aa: CASSSSGRSGMSTDTQYF; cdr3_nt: TGTGCCAGCAGCTCTAGCGGGAGAAGTGGGATGAGCACAGATACGCAGTATTTT
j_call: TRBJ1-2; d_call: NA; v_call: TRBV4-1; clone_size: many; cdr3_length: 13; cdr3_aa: CASSQEIVDGYTF; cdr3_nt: TGCGCCAGCAGCCAAGAAATAGTAGATGGCTACACCTTC
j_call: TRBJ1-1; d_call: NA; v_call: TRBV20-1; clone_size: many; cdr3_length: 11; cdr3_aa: CSHLRDHDAFF; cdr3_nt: TGCAGCCATCTCAGGGACCACGACGCTTTCTTT
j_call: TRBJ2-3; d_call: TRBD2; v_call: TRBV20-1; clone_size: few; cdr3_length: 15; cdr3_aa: CSAKRLAGVVDTQYF; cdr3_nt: TGCAGTGCAAAACGTCTAGCGGGAGTGGTAGATACGCAGTATTTT
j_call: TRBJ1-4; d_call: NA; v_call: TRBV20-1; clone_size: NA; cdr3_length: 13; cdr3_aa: CSARTPAREKLFF; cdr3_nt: TGCAGTGCCAGGACCCCCGCAAGAGAAAAACTGTTTTTT
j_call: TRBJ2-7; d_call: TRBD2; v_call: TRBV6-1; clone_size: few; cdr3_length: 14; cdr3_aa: CASSPAGGKYEQYF; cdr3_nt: TGTGCCAGCAGCCCAGCGGGAGGAAAGTACGAGCAGTACTTC